The 23 T cell receptor beta chains presented below share a single source sample, sequenced in a study of cytomegalovirus exposure and HLA in healthy donors. The PCR made use of 60 Vbeta and 13 Jbeta primers. Measured with immunoSEQ multiplex PCR; TCRdb has only the in-frame clones, and not every one. The repertoire holds fewer than 200,000 clones, with more than 70% as singletons. Specimen: PBMCs. These receptors were taken from a woman between 45 and 65 years old in good health and CMV-seropositive.

The chain joins TRBV9 to TRBJ2-3; possibly TRBD1 for D (6 bases). Germline-derived CDR1 and CDR2 are SGDLS and YYNGEE. V was clipped by 6 bases and J by 0 bases, with 11 bases between them. The CDR3 contains 14 residues. The CDR3, as DNA: TGTGCCAGCAATAGGGGGTCTAGCACAGATACGCAGTATTTT. Translating it yields CASNRGSSTDTQYF.

CDR3 DNA sequence: TGTGCCATTCTCCGACAGGGGGCGCCTCTTGAGAACACCGGGGAGCTGTTTTTT. It yields the protein CAILRQGAPLENTGELFF. The chain employs TRBV19 and TRBJ2-2, with TRBD1 matching over 10 bases. The V gene end was trimmed by 10 bases and the J gene end by 1 base; junction bases not matched to a gene: 15. This CDR3 has 18 residues. In germline, CDR1 is LNHDA, CDR2 SQIVND (reference sequence).

This clone turned up a few times. The chain is built from TRBV9 and TRBJ1-6; 7 bases agree with TRBD1. This CDR3 is built from 16 residues. Trimming at V came to 3 bases and at J to 5 bases, leaving 8 bases not matched to a gene. The germline V gene encodes CDR1 SGDLS and CDR2 YYNGEE. The CDR3 is CASSAYPGQNNSPLHF. CDR3 nucleotide sequence: TGTGCCAGCAGCGCCTACCCGGGACAGAATAATTCACCCCTCCACTTT.

The gene calls are TRBV19 and TRBJ2-1; D is undetermined. CDR3 length: 13 amino acids. Germline values: CDR1 LNHDA, CDR2 SQIVND (reference sequence). Trimming removed 2 bases at V and 9 bases at J, with 11 bases between. The CDR3 is CASSIILDGEQFF. The DNA for the CDR3 is TGTGCCAGTAGTATAATTCTAGACGGTGAGCAGTTCTTC.

The chain links TRBV7-8 to TRBJ1-2; 8 bases align to TRBD1. Per the germline V gene, CDR1 is SGHVS and CDR2 is FQNEAQ. The CDR3 runs 14 residues. Trimming took 2 bases from V and 4 from J; bases not matched to a gene: 3. In DNA form, the CDR3 reads TGTGCCAGCAGCTTAACAGGGACAGGCTATGGCTACACCTTC. This gives the protein CASSLTGTGYGYTF.

In this sample, this clone turned up once. This chain uses TRBV5-1 with TRBJ2-3; TRBD2 matches 7 bases. CDR3 length: 18 residues. Germline V gene data show CDR1 as SGHRS and CDR2 as YFSETQ. J was trimmed by 6 bases and V by 0 bases; bases with no gene match: 16. The CDR3, as DNA: TGCGCCAGCAGCTTGGCGGCGGCTAGCGGCCCCCTGGGGGATACGCAGTATTTT. Amino acid sequence: CASSLAAASGPLGDTQYF.

A note on this clone: One end of the junction fails to match germline, which may point to a read error. This rearrangement joins TRBV7-7 to TRBJ2-2, with D possibly being TRBD1 (5 bases). CDR1 is SSHAT and CDR2 is FNYEAQ in the germline V gene (reference sequence). The CDR3 loop spans 15 amino acids. CDR3: CASSLDSPNTGELFF. As DNA, the CDR3 is TGTGCTAGCAGCTTAGACAGCCCGAACACCGGGGAGCTGTTTTTT.

This clone has a single count. V is TRBV28 and J is TRBJ1-1, with TRBD1 matching 7 bases. Trimming took 4 bases from V and 3 from J; bases not matched to a gene: 5. The CDR3 covers 14 residues. Germline-derived CDR1 and CDR2 are MDHEN and SYDVKM. As DNA, the CDR3 is TGTGCCAGCAGTTCTTTCGACAGGGACACTGAAGCTTTCTTT. As protein: CASSSFDRDTEAFF.

This clone turned up a few times. The chain links TRBV13 to TRBJ2-3; TRBD1 matches at 9 bases. V lost 6 bases to trimming and J lost 2 bases; unmatched junction nucleotides: 9. Germline lookup yields CDR1 PRHDT and CDR2 FYEKMQ (reference sequence). The CDR3 contains 16 residues. CDR3 coding DNA: TGTGCCAGCAGTCGAAACCGGGACAGGGACACAGATACGCAGTATTTT. Its protein product is CASSRNRDRDTDTQYF.

This chain connects TRBV7-9 to TRBJ1-6; TRBD1 agrees at 7 bases. The germline V gene has CDR1 SEHNR and CDR2 FQNEAQ (reference sequence). The CDR3 sequence is 14 residues long. The V gene end was trimmed by 6 bases and the J gene end by 6 bases; junction bases not matched to a gene: 5. CDR3 amino acids: CASRHRGANSPLHF. CDR3 DNA sequence: TGTGCCAGCAGGCACAGGGGTGCTAATTCACCCCTCCACTTT. Using reference TRBV7-9 and TRBJ1-6 for the parts outside the CDR3, the full variable domain is DTGVSQNPRHKITKRGQNVTFRCDPISEHNRLYWYRQTLGQGPEFLTYFQNEAQLEKSRLLSDRFSAERPKGSFSTLEIQRTEQGDSAMYLCASRHRGANSPLHFGNGTRLTVT.

The rearrangement uses TRBV5-1 and TRBJ2-5; tentative D call: TRBD1 (6 bases). Trimming took 3 bases from V and 4 from J, leaving 13 bases between them. Germline CDR1 SGHRS, CDR2 YFSETQ. This CDR3 is built from 14 residues. Here the CDR3 DNA reads TGCGCCAGCAGCTCTCAAAACAGGGTAGAGACCCAGTACTTC. This codes for CASSSQNRVETQYF.

V usage is TRBV9 and J usage is TRBJ2-5, with TRBD1 matching over 10 bases. The germline CDR1 and CDR2 sequences are SGDLS and YYNGEE. The length of the CDR3 is 15 residues. V trimming: 0 bases; J trimming: 4 bases; junction bases outside the gene matches: 3. The CDR3 loop reads CASSVGQGAGETQYF. CDR3 bases: TGTGCCAGCAGCGTAGGACAGGGGGCAGGAGAGACCCAGTACTTC.

The genes are TRBV5-4 and TRBJ2-7; 7 positions match TRBD1. The germline CDR1 and CDR2 sequences are SGHNT and YYREEE (reference sequence). Trimming at V came to 0 bases and at J to 0 bases, leaving 9 bases not matched to a gene. The CDR3 is 17 residues long. This chain's CDR3 is CASSLAAFGDSSYEQYF. The CDR3 DNA sequence: TGTGCCAGCAGCTTGGCGGCGTTCGGGGACAGCTCCTACGAGCAGTACTTC.

The chain carries TRBV18 and TRBJ2-7, with 7 positions matching TRBD1. CDR3 size: 16 residues. Germline CDR1 and CDR2: KGHSH and LQKENI. Trimming at V came to 3 bases and at J to 0 bases, leaving 8 bases not matched to a gene. This CDR3 reads CASSPTGPSSSYEQYF. In DNA form, the CDR3 reads TGTGCCAGCTCACCGACAGGGCCCTCGAGCTCCTACGAGCAGTACTTC.

The chain has TRBV30 and TRBJ1-4, with a possible D match to TRBD1 (6 bases). CDR1 is GTSNPN, CDR2 SVGIG, per germline (reference sequence). V lost 3 bases to trimming and J lost 3 bases, with 8 bases between them. The CDR3 consists of 13 residues. The CDR3 DNA reads TGTGCCTGGAGGGACAGTCCTAATGAAAAACTGTTTTTT. Encoded protein: CAWRDSPNEKLFF.

The rearrangement links TRBV28 to TRBJ1-5; D might be TRBD1 (6 bases). The ends were cut back, 6 bases at V and 6 bases at J, with 12 bases in the middle. Per the germline V gene, CDR1 is MDHEN and CDR2 is SYDVKM. The length of the CDR3 is 13 residues. CDR3 loop: CASSQGLGQPQHF. The CDR3 DNA is TGTGCCAGCAGCCAGGGGTTGGGTCAGCCCCAGCATTTT.

The chain employs TRBV18 and TRBJ1-3; no firm D call. Looked up from germline, CDR1 is KGHSH and CDR2 is LQKENI. Between the trimmed V and J ends, which lost 0 bases and 5 bases, there was a span of 11 bases. The length of the CDR3 is 15 residues. The CDR3 spells CASSPPSEGRNTIYF. The CDR3 nucleotides read TGTGCCAGCTCACCACCCTCCGAGGGAAGAAACACCATATATTTT.

This clone turned up a few times. The rearrangement links TRBV7-6 to TRBJ1-3, with TRBD1 as a possible D gene (6 bases). The CDR3 spans 16 residues. Per the germline V gene, CDR1 is SGHVS and CDR2 is FNYEAQ. V dropped 2 bases and J dropped 2 bases, with 13 bases sitting between them. CDR3 sequence (DNA): TGTGCCAGCAGCTTAAGTCCCGCAGGGGCTGGAAACACCATATATTTT. Its protein is CASSLSPAGAGNTIYF.

The genes are TRBV18 and TRBJ2-3; 7 positions agree with TRBD1. Germline loops: CDR1 KGHSH, CDR2 LQKENI. CDR3 size: 17 residues. Losses at the gene ends were 1 base for V and 6 bases for J; bases not matched to a gene: 13. The CDR3 sequence is CASSPRRQGIIRDTQYF. Written as DNA, the CDR3 is TGTGCCAGCTCACCACGGCGACAGGGTATAATTCGGGATACGCAGTATTTT. Full variable domain (missing parts from reference TRBV18 and TRBJ2-3): NAGVMQNPRHLVRRRGQEARLRCSPMKGHSHVYWYRQLPEEGLKFMVYLQKENIIDESGMPKERFSAEFPKEGPSILRIQQVVRGDSAAYFCASSPRRQGIIRDTQYFGPGTRLTVL.

This clone has only one observation. The V gene is TRBV6-5, the J gene TRBJ1-4; D remains unclear. Trimming took 0 bases from V and 7 from J, leaving 15 bases between them. The CDR3 covers 16 residues. Germline values: CDR1 MNHEY, CDR2 SVGAGI. CDR3 sequence (DNA): TGTGCCAGCAGTTACTCGGCTTGGGGAGATTCTGAAAAACTGTTTTTT. As protein: CASSYSAWGDSEKLFF.

Here the CDR3 DNA reads TGTGCCAGCTCACCAAATGCTGGCAGGCAAGAGACCCAGTACTTC. It codes for CASSPNAGRQETQYF. The chain joins TRBV18 to TRBJ2-5; D not certain. Looked up from germline, CDR1 is KGHSH and CDR2 is LQKENI. The CDR3 consists of 15 residues. The germline V and J ends were trimmed by 2 bases and 2 bases, with 12 bases remaining between them.

The J gene is TRBJ1-6, the V gene TRBV4-2; the match to TRBD1 covers 9 bases. Germline V lookup: CDR1 LGHNA, CDR2 YNFKEQ. This CDR3 contains 15 residues. V lost 2 bases to trimming and J lost 8 bases; unmatched junction nucleotides: 4. CDR3 in amino acids: CASSQRTGAYSPLHF. In DNA, the CDR3 is TGTGCCAGCAGCCAACGGACAGGGGCTTATTCACCCCTCCACTTT.

This chain links TRBV5-1 with TRBJ2-3; the match to TRBD2 covers 9 bases. The length of the CDR3 is 14 residues. V lost 3 bases and J lost 6; bases outside the gene matches: 5. CDR1 is SGHRS, CDR2 YFSETQ, per germline. CDR3 protein: CASSYSGRIDTQYF. The CDR3 DNA sequence: TGCGCCAGCAGCTACAGCGGGAGGATCGATACGCAGTATTTT.